This T cell receptor (beta chain) was recovered during a study of blood T cell repertoires in COVID-19. Study information: From T cells, B-cell-depleted T cells, or PBMCs came the material, which was cDNA or gDNA.

Germline CDR1 SGDLS, CDR2 YYNGEE. V lost 3 bases and J lost 7; bases outside the gene matches: 7. The length of the CDR3 is 15 residues. In the original analysis: Reference gene primers were amplified, and this amplification served to estimate nucleated cell counts. TCRdb keeps only in-frame clones here, not all; method: immunoSEQ multiplex PCR. The V and J calls and clone size come from that table; D and trimming were worked out from the DNA. Of 150,000 to 250,000 clones listed, around 95% are singletons. Followed longitudinally, the Seattle patients had been enrolled during active infection. The sequencing sample was made of peripheral blood. This clonotype was sampled from a man aged 30 to 45 with COVID-19, enrolled during active disease. The V and J genes are TRBV9 and TRBJ1-4; 9 positions match TRBD1. The CDR3 spells CASSARQGEGEKLFF. CDR3 in DNA: TGTGCCAGCAGCGCACGACAGGGGGAAGGTGAAAAACTGTTTTTT.